Listed below are T cell receptor beta chains from one sample, sequenced in a study of cytomegalovirus exposure and HLA in healthy donors. Method: immunoSEQ multiplex PCR; TCRdb's copy keeps in-frame clones and lacks some. The repertoire includes approximately 170,000 clones, around 72% of them detected once, and about 7.7% sits in the top ten. The sample consisted of PBMCs. The receptors originated from a woman aged 40 to 50 in good health and CMV-seropositive. CDR3s include the opening cysteine and the closing phenylalanine or tryptophan. The D gene is left open where the match is weak. Expanded clones are given a class, and other clones once, few, many or no size at all.

cdr3_length	d_call	v_call	clone_size	j_call	cdr3_nt	cdr3_aa
18	TRBD1	TRBV11-1	.	TRBJ1-1	TGTGCCAGCAGATGGGGACAGGGGGCGCCCCACCTTAACACTGAAGCTTTCTTT	CASRWGQGAPHLNTEAFF
15	TRBD1	TRBV6-6	.	TRBJ1-1	TGTGCCAGCAGCAAGCCGCGGGGACAGGGGAATGAAGCTTTCTTT	CASSKPRGQGNEAFF
14	.	TRBV19	.	TRBJ1-6	TGTGCCAGTAGTATACAGGTTTATAATTCACCCCTCCACTTT	CASSIQVYNSPLHF
16	.	TRBV7-8	.	TRBJ2-1	TGTGCCAGCAGGAGGGAGCGCCTCACCCGAGGGAATGAGCAGTTCTTC	CASRRERLTRGNEQFF
14	.	TRBV25-1	.	TRBJ1-2	TGTGCCAGCAGATATACAGGACAGAACTATGGCTACACCTTC	CASRYTGQNYGYTF
15	TRBD1	TRBV5-6	.	TRBJ1-6	TGTGCCAGCAGCTTCCTCCAGGGGGCTGGCTCACCCCTCCACTTT	CASSFLQGAGSPLHF
15	.	TRBV18	few	TRBJ1-2	TGTGCCAGCTCACCGGGGGCCAATACCAACTATGGCTACACCTTC	CASSPGANTNYGYTF
15	TRBD1	TRBV2	.	TRBJ1-6	TGTGCCAGCAGTGAAGAGGGGACAGGAGGCTCACCCCTCCACTTT	CASSEEGTGGSPLHF
15	TRBD1	TRBV7-2	once	TRBJ1-2	TGTGCCAGCAGCCTCCAGGATCGGACAGGGTATGGCTACACCTTC	CASSLQDRTGYGYTF
15	TRBD2	TRBV30	.	TRBJ2-4	TGTGCCTGGGGAAGCGGGGGGGCTTCCAAAAACATTCAGTACTTC	CAWGSGGASKNIQYF
14	TRBD1	TRBV2	few	TRBJ1-6	TGTGCCAGCAGGAGGGACAGCTTTAATTCACCCCTCCACTTT	CASRRDSFNSPLHF
16	.	TRBV27	.	TRBJ1-5	TGTGCCAGCAGTCCGACGACAGGAGGACCCCATCAGCCCCAGCATTTT	CASSPTTGGPHQPQHF
14	.	TRBV7-9	.	TRBJ1-6	TGTGCCAGCAGCTTAGAAATATATGATTCACCCCTCCACTTT	CASSLEIYDSPLHF
13	.	TRBV6-1	.	TRBJ1-1	TGTGCCAGCAGTGAAACGGGGAACACTGAAGCTTTCTTT	CASSETGNTEAFF
13	.	TRBV4-3	.	TRBJ2-5	TGCGCCAGCAGCCAAGCGCCGGGGGAGACCCAGTACTTC	CASSQAPGETQYF
13	.	TRBV6-1	.	TRBJ1-5	TGTGCCAGCAGTGTGGAGAGCAATCAGCCCCAGCATTTT	CASSVESNQPQHF
12	.	TRBV30	.	TRBJ1-6	TGTGCCTGGAGGGCCGGGAATTCACCCCTCCACTTT	CAWRAGNSPLHF
12	.	TRBV5-4	.	TRBJ2-5	TGTGCCAGCAGCATGGATATGGAGACCCAGTACTTC	CASSMDMETQYF
15	TRBD1	TRBV19	.	TRBJ1-5	TGTGCCAGTAGTGTGGGACAGATTATTAATCAGCCCCAGCATTTT	CASSVGQIINQPQHF
18	.	TRBV10-3	few	TRBJ1-6	TGTGCCATCAGTGATCACTCCGGGACAAATGGGGCTAATTCACCCCTCCACTTT	CAISDHSGTNGANSPLHF
14	TRBD1	TRBV14	.	TRBJ1-1	TGTGCCAGCAGCCCACGAGGACAGGGGATTGAAGCTTTCTTT	CASSPRGQGIEAFF
15	.	TRBV18	.	TRBJ2-5	TGTGCCAGCTCACTTTCGGAGGGGATAAGGAAGACCCAGTACTTC	CASSLSEGIRKTQYF
18	TRBD1	TRBV25-1	.	TRBJ2-1	TGTGCCAGCAGTGAATATTTTCCCGACAGGGGCAAATACAATGAGCAGTTCTTC	CASSEYFPDRGKYNEQFF
14	.	TRBV6-4	many	TRBJ1-6	TGTGCCAGCAGTGCAGGGGTAAACGGCTCACCCCTCCACTTT	CASSAGVNGSPLHF
17	TRBD1	TRBV2	.	TRBJ1-5	TGTGCCAGCAGGGAAAAGCCGGGACAGATTAGCAATCAGCCCCAGCATTTT	CASREKPGQISNQPQHF
15	TRBD1	TRBV4-3	.	TRBJ1-1	TGCGCCAGCAACGTTGACAGGGGCCAAGACACTGAAGCTTTCTTT	CASNVDRGQDTEAFF
15	TRBD1	TRBV7-8	few	TRBJ1-1	TGTGCCAGCAGCCCCCGGACAGGGCTGAACACTGAAGCTTTCTTT	CASSPRTGLNTEAFF
14	TRBD2	TRBV5-6	few	TRBJ2-5	TGTGCCAGCAGCTTTGCCTCCGGGAGGGAGACCCAGTACTTC	CASSFASGRETQYF
16	TRBD1	TRBV4-2	.	TRBJ1-3	TGTGCCAGCAGCCAAGATCTAGGGGGCACTGGAAACACCATATATTTT	CASSQDLGGTGNTIYF
15	.	TRBV30	.	TRBJ1-2	TGTGCCTGGAGTGTTTCCACCCGAGGCACTTATGGCTACACCTTC	CAWSVSTRGTYGYTF
12	.	TRBV19	.	TRBJ2-1	TGTGCCAGTACTAGCCCTTACAATGAGCAGTTCTTC	CASTSPYNEQFF